The 4 T cell receptor beta chains below come from one sample, sequenced in a study of tissue T cells after allogeneic stem cell transplantation. The method was immunoSEQ multiplex PCR; TCRdb's version includes in-frame clones alone and lacks a portion of them. The table includes around 24,000 clones, roughly 89% detected once. The sample was blood, taken before transplantation. All receptors derive from a male donor older than 55 who later had graft-versus-host disease after an allogeneic stem cell transplant.

This clone was detected once. The J gene is TRBJ2-1, the V gene TRBV7-2, with 15 nucleotides matching TRBD2. There are 18 residues in the CDR3. Germline-derived CDR1 and CDR2 are SGHTA and FQGNSA. V was pared by 3 bases and J by 0 bases, with 3 bases of the junction left unmatched. CDR3 coding DNA: TGTGCCAGCAGCTTCGGGACTAGCGGGAGGAGCTCCTACAATGAGCAGTTCTTC. It yields the protein CASSFGTSGRSSYNEQFF. The whole variable domain, filled in from reference TRBV7-2 and TRBJ2-1, reads GAGVSQSPSNKVTEKGKDVELRCDPISGHTALYWYRQSLGQGLEFLIYFQGNSAPDKSGLPSDRFSAERTGGSVSTLTIQRTQQEDSAVYLCASSFGTSGRSSYNEQFFGPGTRLTVL.

This clone was seen a few times. The chain recombines TRBV11-1 with TRBJ2-7; 8 bases are a match to TRBD2. V dropped 6 bases and J dropped 1; count of bases not matched to a gene: 8. This CDR3 spans 15 amino acids. Germline V CDR1 and CDR2: SGHAT, FQDESV (reference sequence). The CDR3 loop reads CASRPGASGSYEQYF. The DNA for the CDR3 is TGTGCCAGCAGACCGGGGGCTAGCGGGTCCTACGAGCAGTACTTC.

The V call is TRBV12-3 or TRBV12-4, the J call TRBJ1-1; unclear D gene. This CDR3 contains 12 residues. V dropped 3 bases and J dropped 8 bases, with 10 bases sitting between them. The CDR3 protein is CASSFGFSEAFF. CDR3 DNA sequence: TGTGCCAGCAGTTTTGGGTTTTCGGAAGCTTTCTTT.

The CDR3 here is CASSPGTSGPSTQETQYF. The CDR3 nucleotides read TGTGCCAGCAGCCCAGGGACTAGCGGGCCGAGCACCCAAGAGACCCAGTACTTC. The rearrangement joins TRBV5-8 to TRBJ2-5; TRBD2 agrees at 12 bases. The CDR3 loop spans 18 amino acids. Germline-derived CDR1 and CDR2 are SGHTS and YDEGEE. V shed 4 bases and J 1 base; nucleotides not matched to a gene: 11.